The clone carrying this T cell receptor beta chain showed up just a few times. Its specificity is not known. The ends lost 6 bases at V and 7 bases at J; junction bases unmatched: 5. This CDR3 is 13 amino acids long. TCRbeta library construction was performed incorporating unique molecular identifiers. MiXCR, applied by TCRdb to the PCR reads, yields one record per CDR3 protein. The sample holds a few hundred thousand distinct CDR3 sequences, 25% to 30% seen once. This record belongs to a study of T-cell reconstitution after alpha-beta-depleted transplantation in children. Study-wide results and limits: The study reportedly traced alpha-beta T cells about two months after transplant to several hundred expanded graft clones. Diversity of TCRbeta at day 60 was high in some patients, arising from surviving recipient T cells and thymic progenitors. Newly produced T cells mostly accounted for T-cell counts and diversity one year post-transplant.

The sequence derives from a boy under three years old with Wiskott-Aldrich syndrome, due to receive a stem cell transplant. Specimen: PBMCs, collected before TCRalphabeta/CD19-depleted stem cell transplant. The chain is built from TRBV12-3 or TRBV12-4 and TRBJ2-3; 9 bases match TRBD2. DNA for the CDR3: TGTGCCAGCAGCCCCTCTAGCGGGAATACGCAGTATTTT. It codes for CASSPSSGNTQYF.